This T cell receptor (beta chain) was profiled in a study of radiation and T cells in renal cell carcinoma. About the study: Nephrectomy followed 15 Gy stereotactic body radiation by 4 weeks.

Assay: immunoSEQ multiplex PCR; the TCRdb copy retains only in-frame clones and omits some. The sample lists 70,000 to 95,000 clones, 82% occurring once. The CDR3 contains 13 residues. The germline V gene encodes CDR1 MNHEY and CDR2 SMNVEV (reference sequence). The V end was cut by 5 bases, the J end by 1 base, with 9 bases between. Notes on this clone: The target antigen is unknown.

As for time point: baseline pretreatment blood. This sample's treatment: 15 Gy SBRT to primary tumor, nephrectomy 4 weeks later. Study-level points and caveats: Top tumor clonotypes rose in blood 2 weeks post-radiation, then contracted.

The chain employs TRBV27 and TRBJ2-7; D is uncertain. This TCR came from a man aged 55 to 70 with renal cell carcinoma. The specimen comprised blood, sampled from a patient whose treatment included radiotherapy and nephrectomy. The DNA of the CDR3 is TGTGCCAGCAGTCACTCCCGATCCTACGAGCAGTACTTC. It codes for CASSHSRSYEQYF.